This T cell receptor beta chain was captured in a study of cytomegalovirus exposure and HLA in healthy donors. Study observations and caveats: A later examination showed that TCR association rates differed by HLA locus, with DRB1 most and HLA-C fewest. Prediction of most subjects' HLA-A and HLA-B alleles by TCR beta sequences was reportedly accurate.

Germline V lookup: CDR1 SNHLY, CDR2 FYNNEI. The V end lost 1 base, the J end lost 10 bases, and 14 bases lay between the germline ends. The CDR3 extends over 15 amino acids. Of note for this clone: Its antigen is not known.

With 60 Vbeta and 13 Jbeta primers, the PCR was carried out. Repertoires were generated with immunoSEQ multiplex PCR, while TCRdb's copy carries only in-frame clones and drops some. The sample records more than 65,000 clones, almost 80% being singletons. The sample comprised PBMCs. The chain links TRBV2 to TRBJ1-6; possibly TRBD1 for D (5 bases). This clonotype was obtained from a female donor in good health and CMV-seronegative. The CDR3 loop is CASSEGAGRKSPLHF. The CDR3 coding sequence is TGTGCCAGCAGTGAAGGTGCAGGGCGCAAATCACCCCTCCACTTT. Together with reference TRBV2 and TRBJ1-6, the CDR3 gives the full variable domain: EPEVTQTPSHQVTQMGQEVILRCVPISNHLYFYWYRQILGQKVEFLVSFYNNEISEKSEIFDDQFSVERPDGSNFTLKIRSTKLEDSAMYFCASSEGAGRKSPLHFGNGTRLTVT.